The clone carrying this T cell receptor beta chain showed up just once. The antigen remains undetermined. CDR3 length: 14 residues. The germline V gene has CDR1 SGHAT and CDR2 FQNNGV. V gave up 9 bases and J gave up 6 bases, with 21 bases separating them. This entry belongs to a study of PD-L1 blockade in urothelial cancer. Study background: From 2014, patients received atezolizumab, given as 1,200 mg intravenously every 3 weeks. Analyses were performed on blood at 3 weeks after treatment start (the second dose) and at 6 weeks. Study-wide findings and caveats: Enhanced expansion of tumor-associated blood clones at 3 weeks characterized durable-benefit patients.

Measured with immunoSEQ multiplex PCR; TCRdb has only the in-frame clones, and not every one. In the table there are around 70,000 clones, roughly 89% of which are singletons. Time point described: pretreatment peripheral blood. Locally advanced or metastatic urothelial carcinoma affected the patients. The TCR originated in a woman in her seventies with urothelial cancer. The chain recombines TRBV11-2 with TRBJ2-7; TRBD2 might be the D (6 bases). The source material was PBMCs, sampled around atezolizumab (anti-PD-L1) treatment. The CDR3 DNA is TGTGCCAGTCGCGTAGGGCGGGGTTCAAGCGAGCAGTACTTC. Protein: CASRVGRGSSEQYF.